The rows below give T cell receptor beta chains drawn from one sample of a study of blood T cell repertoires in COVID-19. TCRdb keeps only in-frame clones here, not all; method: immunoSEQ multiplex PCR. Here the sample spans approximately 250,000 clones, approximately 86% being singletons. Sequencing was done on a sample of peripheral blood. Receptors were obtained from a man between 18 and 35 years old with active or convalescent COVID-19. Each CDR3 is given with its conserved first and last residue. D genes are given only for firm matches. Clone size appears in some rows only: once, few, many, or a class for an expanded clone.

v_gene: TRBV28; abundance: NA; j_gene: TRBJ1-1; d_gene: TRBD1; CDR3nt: TGTGCCAGCAGCAGAACGAAACCAGGGGGGCCCGTTTTCCGGGAAGCTTTCTTT; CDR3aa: CASSRTKPGGPVFREAFF
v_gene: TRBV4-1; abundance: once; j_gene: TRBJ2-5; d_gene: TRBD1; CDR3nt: TGCGCCAGCAGCCAGGAACAGGGGGCCTTCCAAGAGACCCAGTACTTC; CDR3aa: CASSQEQGAFQETQYF
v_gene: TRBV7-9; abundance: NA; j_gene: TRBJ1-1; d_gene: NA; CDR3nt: TGTGCCAGCAACCTGGACGGCGCGGGTGGGGAAGCTTTCTTT; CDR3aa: CASNLDGAGGEAFF
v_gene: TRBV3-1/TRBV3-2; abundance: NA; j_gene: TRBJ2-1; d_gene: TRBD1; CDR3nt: TGTGCCAGCAGCTTTGGGACAGGGTCTGGGAGTGAGCAGTTCTTC; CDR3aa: CASSFGTGSGSEQFF
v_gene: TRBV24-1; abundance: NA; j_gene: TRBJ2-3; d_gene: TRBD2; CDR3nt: TGTGCCACCAGTGACCCAAGGACTAGATCTAGCACAGATACGCAGTATTTT; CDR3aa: CATSDPRTRSSTDTQYF
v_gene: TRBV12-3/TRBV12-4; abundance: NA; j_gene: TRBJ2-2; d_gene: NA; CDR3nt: TGTGCCAGCACACCCGCGGCCGGGGAGCTGTTTTTT; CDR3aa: CASTPAAGELFF
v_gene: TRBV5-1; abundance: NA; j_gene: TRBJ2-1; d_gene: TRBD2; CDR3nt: TGCGCCAGCAGCTTGGAGCGGGGAGGCGATGAGCAGTTCTTC; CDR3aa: CASSLERGGDEQFF
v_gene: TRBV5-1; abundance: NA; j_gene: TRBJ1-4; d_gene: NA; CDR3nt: TGCGCCAGCAGCCCGACACAGTACGAAGCGGCTAATGAAAAACTGTTTTTT; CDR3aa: CASSPTQYEAANEKLFF
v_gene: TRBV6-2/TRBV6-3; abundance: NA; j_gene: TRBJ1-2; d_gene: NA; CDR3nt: TGTGCCAGCAGTTACCTCGGACAGTCGTATGGCTACACCTTC; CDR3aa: CASSYLGQSYGYTF
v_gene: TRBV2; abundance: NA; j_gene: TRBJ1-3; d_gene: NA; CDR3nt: TGTGCCAGCAGTTACATAACCGGAAACACCATATATTTT; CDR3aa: CASSYITGNTIYF
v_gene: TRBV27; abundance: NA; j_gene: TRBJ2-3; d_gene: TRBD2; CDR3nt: TGTGCCAGCAGTCCCCGGGTAATACCTACCCGGACTAGCGGGAGCAAAGAGGGAGATACGCAGTATTTT; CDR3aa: CASSPRVIPTRTSGSKEGDTQYF
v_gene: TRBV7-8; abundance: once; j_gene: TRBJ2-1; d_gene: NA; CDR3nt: TGTGCCAGCAGCCTCGAGCGGTACAATGAGCAGTTCTTC; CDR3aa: CASSLERYNEQFF
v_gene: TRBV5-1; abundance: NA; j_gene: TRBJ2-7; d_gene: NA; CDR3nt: TGCGCCAGCAGCTTGTCCGGGAGCTCCTACGAGCAGTACTTC; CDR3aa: CASSLSGSSYEQYF
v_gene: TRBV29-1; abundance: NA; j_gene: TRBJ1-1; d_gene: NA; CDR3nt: TGCAGCGTTGCAAACACTGAAGCTTTCTTT; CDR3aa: CSVANTEAFF
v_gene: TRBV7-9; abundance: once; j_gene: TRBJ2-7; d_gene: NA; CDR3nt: TGTGCCAGCAGCTCGATTAATAGCGAGCAGTACTTC; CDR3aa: CASSSINSEQYF
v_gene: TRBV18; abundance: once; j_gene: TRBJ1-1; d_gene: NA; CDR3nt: TGTGCCAGCTCACCAGAGAGCAGCGACACTGAAGCTTTCTTT; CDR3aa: CASSPESSDTEAFF
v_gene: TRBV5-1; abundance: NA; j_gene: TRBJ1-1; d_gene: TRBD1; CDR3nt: TGCGCCAGCAGCTTGACGAGACAGGGACAGTCGATCGAAGCTTTCTTT; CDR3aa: CASSLTRQGQSIEAFF
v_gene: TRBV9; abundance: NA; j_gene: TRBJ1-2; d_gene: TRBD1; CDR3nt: TGTGCCAGCAGCGTATGGGCAGGGGGCGGGGATGGCTACACCTTC; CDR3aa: CASSVWAGGGDGYTF
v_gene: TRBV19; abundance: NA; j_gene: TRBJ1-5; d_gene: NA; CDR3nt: TGTGCCAGTAGTAGGGAGAATCAGCCCCAGCATTTT; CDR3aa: CASSRENQPQHF
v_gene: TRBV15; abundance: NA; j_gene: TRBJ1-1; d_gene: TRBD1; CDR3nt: TGTGCCACCAGCAGAGACGACTTGGTCCTTATTACAGGGGTCATGAACACTGAAGCTTTCTTT; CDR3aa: CATSRDDLVLITGVMNTEAFF
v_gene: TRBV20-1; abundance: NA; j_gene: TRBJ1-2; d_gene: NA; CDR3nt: TGCAGAACCCGGACAGCCTATGGCTACACCTTC; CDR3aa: CRTRTAYGYTF
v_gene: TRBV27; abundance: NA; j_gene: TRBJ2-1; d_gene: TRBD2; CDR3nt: TGTGCCAGCAGTTTTCAGCTGGGACTAGCGGGAGATTTCAATGAGCAGTTCTTC; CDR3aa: CASSFQLGLAGDFNEQFF
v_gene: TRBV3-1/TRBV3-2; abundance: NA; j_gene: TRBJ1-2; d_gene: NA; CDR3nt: TGTGCCAGCAGCCCCGCGCTTGGGACTGGGTATGGCTACACCTTC; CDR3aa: CASSPALGTGYGYTF
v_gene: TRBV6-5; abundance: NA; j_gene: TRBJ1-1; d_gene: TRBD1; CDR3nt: TGTGCCACCTCCGGGACAGGGGAAGCTTTCTTT; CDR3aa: CATSGTGEAFF
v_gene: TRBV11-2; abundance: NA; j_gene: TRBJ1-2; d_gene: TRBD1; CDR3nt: TGTGCCAGCAGCCTCCGGGACAGGGACGGCTACACCTTC; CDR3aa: CASSLRDRDGYTF
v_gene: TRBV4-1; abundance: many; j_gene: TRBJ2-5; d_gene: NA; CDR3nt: TGCGCCAGCAGCCAATCTGATCAGGGCCAAGAGACCCAGTACTTC; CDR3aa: CASSQSDQGQETQYF
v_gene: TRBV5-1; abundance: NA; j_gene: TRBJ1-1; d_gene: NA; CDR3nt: TGCGCCAGCAGCTTTAGAGGGATTGCGAACACTGAAGCTTTCTTT; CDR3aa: CASSFRGIANTEAFF
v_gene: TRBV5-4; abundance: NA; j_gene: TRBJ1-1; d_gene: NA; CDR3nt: TGTGCCAGCAGCTTGGGGGAGGGGGGAGCTTTCTTT; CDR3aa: CASSLGEGGAFF
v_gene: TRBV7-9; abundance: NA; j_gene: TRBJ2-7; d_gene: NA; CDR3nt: TGTGCCAGCAGCTTAGAGGGGGTCGACGAGCAGTACTTC; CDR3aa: CASSLEGVDEQYF
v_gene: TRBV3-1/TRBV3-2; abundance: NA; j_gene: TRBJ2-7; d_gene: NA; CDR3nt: TGTGCCAGCAGCCAAGGCGGGGACCAACCCACCTACGAGCAGTACTTC; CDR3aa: CASSQGGDQPTYEQYF
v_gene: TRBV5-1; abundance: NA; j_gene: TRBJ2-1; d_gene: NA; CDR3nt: TGCGCCAGCAGCCACGAGGCGCCTCCCCCTTTAAATGAGCAGTTCTTC; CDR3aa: CASSHEAPPPLNEQFF
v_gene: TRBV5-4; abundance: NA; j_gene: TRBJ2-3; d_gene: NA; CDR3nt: TGTGCCAGCAGCTTGATCGAGGTGGGCACAGATACGCAGTATTTT; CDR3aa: CASSLIEVGTDTQYF
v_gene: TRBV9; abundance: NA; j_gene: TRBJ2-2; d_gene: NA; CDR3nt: TGTGCCAGCAGGGGGGCAAACACCGGGGAGCTGTTTTTT; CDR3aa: CASRGANTGELFF
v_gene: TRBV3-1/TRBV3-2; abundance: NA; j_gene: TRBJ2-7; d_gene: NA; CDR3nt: TGTGCCAGCAGCCAAGTATCGGGCGGGGTCCCAGGGTTCCCCTACGAGCAGTACTTC; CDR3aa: CASSQVSGGVPGFPYEQYF
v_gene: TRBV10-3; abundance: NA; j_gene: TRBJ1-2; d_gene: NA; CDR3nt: TGTGCCATCAGCGATGGACAGAACTATGGCTACACCTTC; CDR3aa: CAISDGQNYGYTF
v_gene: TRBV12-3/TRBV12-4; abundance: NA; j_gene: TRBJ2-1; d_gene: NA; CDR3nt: TGTGCCACTACGGTGGAGCCCTACAATGAGCAGTTCTTC; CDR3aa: CATTVEPYNEQFF
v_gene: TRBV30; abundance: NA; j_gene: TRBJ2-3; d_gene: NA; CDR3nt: TGTGCCTGGGTGCGGGCAAACACAGATACGCAGTATTTT; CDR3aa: CAWVRANTDTQYF
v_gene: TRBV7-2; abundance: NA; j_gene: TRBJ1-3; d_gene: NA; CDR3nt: TGTGCCAGCAGCTTAGAGTCGGTCTACAGGCTCTCTGGAAACACCATATATTTT; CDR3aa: CASSLESVYRLSGNTIYF
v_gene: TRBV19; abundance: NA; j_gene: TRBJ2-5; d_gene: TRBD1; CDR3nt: TGTGCCAGTAGTGACAGGGGGAGGTCTTCTGAAGAGACCCAGTACTTC; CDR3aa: CASSDRGRSSEETQYF
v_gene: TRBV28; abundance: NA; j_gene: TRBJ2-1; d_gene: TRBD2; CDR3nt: TGTGCCAGCAGGATGGGAGCGGGGGGGCCCTACAATGAGCAGTTCTTC; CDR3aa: CASRMGAGGPYNEQFF
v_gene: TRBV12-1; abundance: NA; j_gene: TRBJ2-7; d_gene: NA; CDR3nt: TGTGCCAGCAGCTCCGGACTAGCGGGGATCTCACACTACGAGCAGTACTTC; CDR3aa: CASSSGLAGISHYEQYF
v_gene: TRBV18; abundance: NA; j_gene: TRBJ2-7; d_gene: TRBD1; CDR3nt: TGTGCCAGCTCTTTAGGGACAGGGGTTAACGAGCAGTACTTC; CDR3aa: CASSLGTGVNEQYF
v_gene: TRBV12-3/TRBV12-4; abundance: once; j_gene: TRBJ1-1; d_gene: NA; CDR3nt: TGTGCCACGGCCCGGGCCCCGGGAGGAGCTTTCTTT; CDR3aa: CATARAPGGAFF
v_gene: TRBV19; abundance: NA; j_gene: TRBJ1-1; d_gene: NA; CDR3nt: TGTGCCAGTAGTATAGGCAGGGAGGCTGAAGCTTTCTTT; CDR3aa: CASSIGREAEAFF
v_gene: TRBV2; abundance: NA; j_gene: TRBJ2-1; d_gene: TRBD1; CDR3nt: TGTGCCAGCGGAGGGACAGGGGACAATGAGCAGTTCTTC; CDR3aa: CASGGTGDNEQFF
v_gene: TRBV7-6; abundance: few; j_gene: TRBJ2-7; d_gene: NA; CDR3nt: TGTGCCAGCAGCTTAGGCCAGTACGAGCAGTACTTC; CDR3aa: CASSLGQYEQYF
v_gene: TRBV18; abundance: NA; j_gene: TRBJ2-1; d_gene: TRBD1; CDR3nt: TGTGCCAGCTCACCGGGGACAGGGCGGCGGGAGCAGTTCTTC; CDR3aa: CASSPGTGRREQFF
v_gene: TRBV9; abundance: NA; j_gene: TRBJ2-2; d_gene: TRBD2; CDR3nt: TGTGCCAGCAGCGTAGCGGCTAGCGGGGGCACCGGGGAGCTGTTTTTT; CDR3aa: CASSVAASGGTGELFF
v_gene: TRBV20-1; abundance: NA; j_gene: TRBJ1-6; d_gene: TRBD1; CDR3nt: TGCAGTGCTAGTCAGGGGGTGGATTCACCCCTCCACTTT; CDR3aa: CSASQGVDSPLHF
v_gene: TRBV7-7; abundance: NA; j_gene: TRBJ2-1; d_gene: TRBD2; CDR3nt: TGTGCTAGCAGCTTCGGGACTAGCACCAATGAGCAGTTCTTC; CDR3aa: CASSFGTSTNEQFF
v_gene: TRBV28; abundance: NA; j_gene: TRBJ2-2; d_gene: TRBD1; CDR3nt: TGTGCCAGCAGTTCTCCCGGGACAGGGGCCGGGGAGCTGTTTTTT; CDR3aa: CASSSPGTGAGELFF
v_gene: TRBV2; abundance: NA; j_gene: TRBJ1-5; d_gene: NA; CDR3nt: TGTGCCAGCAGTGGCGGCGGGTTCCCCAATCAGCCCCAGCATTTT; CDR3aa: CASSGGGFPNQPQHF
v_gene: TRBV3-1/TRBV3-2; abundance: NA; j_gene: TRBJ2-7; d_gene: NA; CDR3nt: TGTGCCAGCAGCCAAGAGGAGGCCTCGGTGCAGTACTTC; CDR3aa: CASSQEEASVQYF
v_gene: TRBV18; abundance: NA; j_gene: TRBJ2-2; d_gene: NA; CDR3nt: TGTGCCAGCTCACCAACGGGGGACACCGGGGAGCTGTTTTTT; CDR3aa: CASSPTGDTGELFF
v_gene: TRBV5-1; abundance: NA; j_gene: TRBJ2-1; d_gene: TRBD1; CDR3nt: TGCGCCAGCAGCACCCGACCAGGAGGGACAGGGGGCGGTGAGCAGTTCTTC; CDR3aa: CASSTRPGGTGGGEQFF
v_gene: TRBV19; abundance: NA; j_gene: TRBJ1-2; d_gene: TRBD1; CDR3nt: TGTGCCAGTAGTATCGACAGGGTCCCTGGCTACACCTTC; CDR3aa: CASSIDRVPGYTF
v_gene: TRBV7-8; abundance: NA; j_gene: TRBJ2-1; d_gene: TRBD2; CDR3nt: TGTGCCAGCAGCTTTAGCGGGAGTATCTACAATGAGCAGTTCTTC; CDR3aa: CASSFSGSIYNEQFF
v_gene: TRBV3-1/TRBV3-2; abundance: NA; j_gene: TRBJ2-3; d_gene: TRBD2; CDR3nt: TGTGCCAGCAGCCCACTCGGACTAGCGGGGGGGCCATTGTCAGATACGCAGTATTTT; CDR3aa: CASSPLGLAGGPLSDTQYF
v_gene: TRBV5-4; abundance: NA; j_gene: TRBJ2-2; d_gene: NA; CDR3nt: TGTGCCAGCAGCTATTGGGGGCGTAACACCGGGGAGCTGTTTTTT; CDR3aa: CASSYWGRNTGELFF
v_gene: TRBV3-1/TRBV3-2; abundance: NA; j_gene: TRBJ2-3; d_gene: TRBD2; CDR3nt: TGTGCCAGCAGCCAAGTCGGGGGGAGCACAGATACGCAGTATTTT; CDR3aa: CASSQVGGSTDTQYF